A single sample is the source of the 29 T cell receptor beta chains below, sequenced in a study of blood T cell repertoires in COVID-19. Clones were sequenced by immunoSEQ multiplex PCR, and TCRdb holds only the in-frame ones, with some missing. The top ten hold just over 40% of the sample, which has just under 65,000 clones, nearly 85% seen once. Sequenced input: peripheral blood. All receptors derive from a human donor in a cohort sampled during active COVID-19.

The rearrangement uses TRBV4-2 and TRBJ2-2, with 8 positions matching TRBD2. The CDR3 has 15 residues. V lost 3 bases to trimming and J lost 10 bases; unmatched junction nucleotides: 10. The V gene's germline CDR1 is LGHNA and CDR2 YNFKEQ. The CDR3 bases are TGTGCCAGCAGCCATCCTGGGCGGGGGGCAGAGGAGCTGTTTTTT. This translates into CASSHPGRGAEELFF.

This chain links TRBV5-6 with TRBJ1-5; D perhaps matches TRBD1 (6 bases). Germline CDR1 and CDR2: SGHDT and YYEEEE. The CDR3 has 16 residues. Trimming stripped 4 bases from V and 3 bases from J, with 17 bases between. The DNA of the CDR3 is TGTGCCAGCAGCGGTGGGGCAGGGGCTTACAATCAGCCCCAGCATTTT. It codes for CASSGGAGAYNQPQHF. Full variable domain (outside the CDR3, taken from reference TRBV5-6 and TRBJ1-5): DAGVTQSPTHLIKTRGQQVTLRCSPKSGHDTVSWYQQALGQGPQFIFQYYEEEERQRGNFPDRFSGHQFPNYSSELNVNALLLGDSALYLCASSGGAGAYNQPQHFGDGTRLSIL.

The rearrangement joins TRBV6-6 to TRBJ1-3, with TRBD1 matching 7 bases. Losses at the gene ends were 5 bases for V and 3 bases for J; bases not matched to a gene: 19. CDR1 MNHNY and CDR2 SVGAGI come from the germline V gene (reference sequence). This CDR3 spans 19 amino acids. The CDR3 nucleotides read TGTGCCAGCAGTCCGACTCCGGGACAGACTTCGGCGGGTGGAAACACCATATATTTT. Amino acid sequence: CASSPTPGQTSAGGNTIYF.

The chain carries TRBV12-5 and TRBJ1-1, with D possibly matching TRBD1 (5 bases). The CDR3 is 14 residues long. V lost 4 bases to trimming and J lost 0 bases, with 9 bases between them. In germline, CDR1 is LGHNT, CDR2 FRNRAP. The CDR3 region has the DNA TGTGCTAGTGGTTGGGGCAGATTGAACACTGAAGCTTTCTTT. This codes for CASGWGRLNTEAFF.

The rearrangement uses TRBV2 and TRBJ2-1; 11 nucleotides agree with TRBD2. The CDR3 extends over 16 amino acids. Trimming took 7 bases from V and 9 from J; bases not matched to a gene: 14. The germline gives CDR1 SNHLY, CDR2 FYNNEI. The CDR3 DNA reads as TGTGCCAGCAATAGTCTAGCGGGGGGTAAAGTGGGTGAGCAGTTCTTC. This encodes CASNSLAGGKVGEQFF.

The chain carries TRBV7-2 and TRBJ2-5; the D gene is possibly TRBD1 (6 bases). V lost 3 bases and J 1 base, leaving 12 bases between the germline ends. This CDR3 is built from 15 residues. Germline CDR1 is SGHTA and CDR2 is FQGNSA. The CDR3 protein is CASSFLWGPQETQYF. CDR3 DNA: TGTGCCAGCAGCTTTTTGTGGGGGCCCCAAGAGACCCAGTACTTC. Drawing the rest from reference TRBV7-2 and TRBJ2-5, the complete variable domain is GAGVSQSPSNKVTEKGKDVELRCDPISGHTALYWYRQSLGQGLEFLIYFQGNSAPDKSGLPSDRFSAERTGGSVSTLTIQRTQQEDSAVYLCASSFLWGPQETQYFGPGTRLLVL.

Note on this clone: This CDR3 is also generated by other DNA sequences in the sample. V usage is TRBV18 and J usage is TRBJ2-7, with TRBD1 identical over 7 bases. V shed 3 bases, J shed 2 bases, and the junction held 7 bases outside the gene matches. Germline V gene sequence: CDR1 KGHSH, CDR2 LQKENI. The CDR3 covers 15 residues. For the CDR3, the DNA is TGTGCCAGCTCACCCCCTGGGCAGGGGGCCTACGAGCAGTACTTC. Translated: CASSPPGQGAYEQYF.

The chain combines TRBV4-2 with TRBJ1-1; 10 nucleotides match TRBD1. After removal of 4 bases from V and 4 bases from J, the junction contained 3 bases not matched to a gene. The CDR3 length is 14 residues. Germline V gene data show CDR1 as LGHNA and CDR2 as YNFKEQ. The CDR3 nucleotides read TGTGCCAGCAGCCGGGACAGGGGTGGCACTGAAGCTTTCTTT. Protein product: CASSRDRGGTEAFF.

This chain joins TRBV29-1 and TRBJ1-5, with a possible D match to TRBD1 (6 bases). This CDR3 region has 14 residues. CDR1 is SQVTM and CDR2 is ANQGSEA in the germline V gene. The ends were cut back, 6 bases at V and 0 bases at J, with 12 bases in the middle. CDR3 DNA sequence: TGCAGCGTGGGTGGGGGCAGTAGCAATCAGCCCCAGCATTTT. It encodes CSVGGGSSNQPQHF.

The count of this clone is one. CDR3 DNA: TGTGCCAGCAGCCAATCTGGGCTCATATATTTT. It specifies CASSQSGLIYF. The chain employs TRBV16 and TRBJ1-3, with unresolved D. Germline assignment: CDR1 KGHSY and CDR2 FQNENV. The CDR3 totals 11 residues. Trimming removed 0 bases at V and 12 bases at J, with 6 bases between.

This rearrangement joins TRBV5-4 to TRBJ2-2; D remains unclear. This CDR3 is built from 12 residues. The V gene lost 2 bases and the J gene lost 6 bases, with 5 bases spanning the gap. Per the germline V gene, CDR1 is SGHNT and CDR2 is YYREEE (reference sequence). The CDR3 sequence is CASSFIAGELFF. The CDR3 DNA sequence: TGTGCCAGCAGCTTTATTGCCGGGGAGCTGTTTTTT.

The gene calls are TRBV9 and TRBJ2-7; weak D call: TRBD1 (6 bases). The germline CDR1 and CDR2 sequences are SGDLS and YYNGEE. The CDR3 spans 15 residues. V was pared by 0 bases and J by 2 bases, with 12 bases between. The CDR3 spells CASSVGTGQTYEQYF. CDR3 sequence (DNA): TGTGCCAGCAGCGTAGGTACAGGGCAAACCTACGAGCAGTACTTC.

The V gene is TRBV9, the J gene TRBJ1-1, with 8 bases matching TRBD1. With 4 bases clipped from V and 1 base from J, the junction kept 3 bases outside the gene matches. CDR1 SGDLS and CDR2 YYNGEE come from the germline V gene. The CDR3 contains 14 residues. The CDR3 DNA reads TGTGCCAGCAGCATCCAGGGGGCGAACACTGAAGCTTTCTTT. Translated: CASSIQGANTEAFF. The full variable domain, its missing parts supplied by reference TRBV9 and TRBJ1-1, is DSGVTQTPKHLITATGQRVTLRCSPRSGDLSVYWYQQSLDQGLQFLIQYYNGEERAKGNILERFSAQQFPDLHSELNLSSLELGDSALYFCASSIQGANTEAFFGQGTRLTVV.

This clone was detected only a few times. This chain links TRBV7-9 with TRBJ1-5; no clear D. The germline V gene encodes CDR1 SEHNR and CDR2 FQNEAQ (reference sequence). V was clipped by 2 bases and J by 7 bases, with 12 bases between them. This CDR3 is 14 amino acids long. CDR3 sequence (DNA): TGTGCCAGCAGCTTACCCACTACACGACAGCCCCAGCATTTT. Amino acids: CASSLPTTRQPQHF. The full variable domain, rest sourced from reference TRBV7-9 and TRBJ1-5, is DTGVSQNPRHKITKRGQNVTFRCDPISEHNRLYWYRQTLGQGPEFLTYFQNEAQLEKSRLLSDRFSAERPKGSFSTLEIQRTEQGDSAMYLCASSLPTTRQPQHFGDGTRLSIL.

V gene TRBV3-1 (or the pseudogene TRBV3-2) combines with J gene TRBJ2-3, with 10 bases aligning to TRBD2. The germline V gene encodes CDR1 LGHDT and CDR2 YNNKEL (reference sequence). V was pared by 7 bases and J by 4 bases, with 8 bases of the junction left unmatched. The CDR3 consists of 15 residues. The CDR3 region is CASIFSGGPSDTQYF. Written as DNA, the CDR3 is TGTGCCAGCATATTTAGCGGGGGGCCATCAGATACGCAGTATTTT.

The rearrangement links TRBV19 to TRBJ2-1; 8 bases match TRBD1. The length of the CDR3 is 15 residues. Per germline, CDR1 LNHDA and CDR2 SQIVND (reference sequence). V gave up 6 bases and J gave up 7 bases; unmatched junction bases: 11. The CDR3 bases are TGTGCCAGTAGGTCCTCGGACAGGGCAGTAAATGAGCAGTTCTTC. Translated, it gives CASRSSDRAVNEQFF.

The chain couples TRBV5-1 to TRBJ1-2; D possibly corresponds to TRBD1 (5 bases). Germline CDR1 SGHRS, CDR2 YFSETQ. Deletions cut 0 bases from V and 5 bases from J, with 11 bases between. The CDR3 is made up of 14 amino acids. The DNA of the CDR3 is TGCGCCAGCAGCTTGGGACAGACCAGTTATGGCTACACCTTC. Amino acid sequence: CASSLGQTSYGYTF.

V is TRBV7-3 and J is TRBJ2-3; 8 bases fit TRBD2. The germline gives CDR1 SGHTA, CDR2 FQGTGA. The V and J ends lost 5 bases and 1 base, in that order; junction bases with no gene match: 2. The CDR3 loop spans 14 amino acids. The CDR3 DNA reads as TGTGCCAGCAGCCGGGGGGGAGGCACAGATACGCAGTATTTT. Protein sequence: CASSRGGGTDTQYF.

This clone was counted only a few times. The chain employs TRBV10-1 and TRBJ2-1; 11 bases agree with TRBD2. Looked up from germline, CDR1 is WNHNN and CDR2 is SYGVQD (reference sequence). This CDR3 spans 16 amino acids. Losses at the gene ends were 3 bases for V and 5 bases for J; bases not matched to a gene: 6. The CDR3 sequence: CASSDPASGGNNEQFF. In DNA form, the CDR3 reads TGCGCCAGCAGTGATCCCGCTAGCGGGGGGAACAATGAGCAGTTCTTC.

CDR3 residues: CASNRDRGKATQYF. The CDR3 coding sequence is TGTGCCAGCAACAGGGACAGAGGGAAAGCGACCCAGTACTTC. The genes are TRBV2 and TRBJ2-5, with 7 positions matching TRBD1. CDR3 length equals 14 residues. From germline, CDR1 is SNHLY and CDR2 FYNNEI. The J segment lost 7 bases and the V segment lost 7 bases, leaving 12 bases of the junction unmatched.

The chain uses TRBV18 and TRBJ2-2; D possibly corresponds to TRBD1 (6 bases). CDR3 length: 16 amino acids. In germline, CDR1 is KGHSH, CDR2 LQKENI. Deletions cut 2 bases from V and 1 base from J, with 11 bases between. CDR3 in amino acids: CASSPSQGLNTGELFF. The CDR3 DNA reads as TGTGCCAGCTCACCAAGTCAGGGGCTGAACACCGGGGAGCTGTTTTTT.

The rearrangement joins TRBV3-1 (or the pseudogene TRBV3-2) to TRBJ1-2; TRBD1 aligns across 9 bases. The V segment lost 6 bases and the J segment 8 bases; nucleotides outside the gene matches: 7. The CDR3 runs 13 residues. Germline V gene lookup returns CDR1 LGHDT and CDR2 YNNKEL (reference sequence). The CDR3 loop is CASSTGGAEGYTF. Written as DNA, the CDR3 is TGTGCCAGCAGTACAGGGGGCGCTGAGGGCTACACCTTC.

CDR3 sequence: CASSLSGPYEQYF. CDR3 nucleotides: TGTGCCAGCAGTTTGTCAGGGCCCTACGAGCAGTACTTC. This chain joins TRBV28 and TRBJ2-7, with D perhaps TRBD1 (5 bases). The V gene lost 3 bases and the J gene lost 2 bases, with 8 bases spanning the gap. CDR3 length: 13 amino acids. Per germline, CDR1 MDHEN and CDR2 SYDVKM.

J is TRBJ1-1 and V is TRBV27; 7 nucleotides align to TRBD1. CDR3 length equals 13 residues. Trimming removed 8 bases from V and 10 bases from J; junction bases left unmatched: 13. Germline V gene sequence: CDR1 MNHEY, CDR2 SMNVEV (reference sequence). Here the CDR3 reads CASRDRVEGRAFF. Written as DNA, the CDR3 is TGTGCCAGCCGAGACAGGGTAGAAGGGCGAGCTTTCTTT.

The rearrangement links TRBV18 to TRBJ2-1; 10 nucleotides line up with TRBD1. V lost 4 bases to trimming and J lost 7 bases; unmatched junction nucleotides: 4. Germline CDR1 and CDR2: KGHSH and LQKENI. The CDR3 extends over 14 amino acids. The CDR3 region is CASSLRTGGNEQFF. The CDR3 DNA follows: TGTGCCAGCTCACTCCGGACAGGGGGAAATGAGCAGTTCTTC.

This chain links TRBV5-3 with TRBJ1-2, with D perhaps matching TRBD1 (6 bases). TRBV5-3 is reported as an ORF; its role is uncertain. This CDR3 is built from 14 residues. V shed 4 bases and J shed 14 bases, with 24 bases lying between them. In nucleotides, the CDR3 is TGTGCCAGAAGCACAAAACTCCATGGCTCAGGGACAACCTTC. Encoded protein: CARSTKLHGSGTTF.

This sequence joins TRBV6-5 and TRBJ1-1; 11 bases line up with TRBD1. The V gene's germline CDR1 is MNHEY and CDR2 SVGAGI. CDR3 size: 14 residues. The V segment lost 2 bases and the J segment 11 bases; nucleotides outside the gene matches: 7. CDR3 residues: CASSYTGQGAQAFF. CDR3 DNA sequence: TGTGCCAGCAGTTACACCGGACAGGGGGCGCAGGCTTTCTTT.

The chain carries TRBV11-2 and TRBJ2-1, with D possibly TRBD2 on 6 matching bases. The CDR3 is 13 amino acids. In germline, CDR1 is SGHAT, CDR2 FQNNGV. V lost 1 base and J 7 bases, leaving 8 bases between the germline ends. The CDR3 DNA is TGTGCCAGCAGCTTAGGGCTAGCGAATGAGCAGTTCTTC. Its translation: CASSLGLANEQFF.

The chain combines TRBV28 with TRBJ1-1, with D tentatively TRBD1 (6 bases). From germline, CDR1 is MDHEN and CDR2 SYDVKM. V lost 6 bases to trimming and J lost 0 bases, with 20 bases between them. The CDR3 totals 17 residues. The CDR3, as DNA: TGTGCCAGCAGGATAGGGGGACGGCGGATGATGAACACTGAAGCTTTCTTT. Translation gives CASRIGGRRMMNTEAFF.